One sample yielded the 5 T cell receptor beta chains listed below, sequenced in a study of cytomegalovirus exposure and HLA in healthy donors. 13 Jbeta primers and 60 Vbeta primers were used for the PCR. Sequencing was performed with immunoSEQ multiplex PCR; in TCRdb, only in-frame clones are kept and a portion is missing. The sample holds approximately 160,000 clones; around 80% are singletons and the top ten take around 4.1%. Sequencing was done on a sample of PBMCs. These TCRs come from a woman between 50 and 59 years old in good health and CMV-seropositive.

This clone was found a few times. The chain recombines TRBV5-4 with TRBJ1-5; 9 nucleotides align to TRBD1. The CDR3 length is 14 residues. The J segment lost 5 bases and the V segment lost 4 bases, leaving 4 bases of the junction unmatched. Germline CDR1 is SGHNT and CDR2 is YYREEE (reference sequence). CDR3 DNA sequence: TGTGCCAGCAGCGTCACAGGGGGCGATCAGCCCCAGCATTTT. This gives the protein CASSVTGGDQPQHF.

This clone showed up just a few times. The V and J genes are TRBV6-1 and TRBJ2-7, with D tentatively TRBD2 (6 bases). CDR3 size: 15 residues. Trimming stripped 1 base from V and 5 bases from J, with 15 bases between. CDR1 and CDR2 (germline): MNHNS, SASEGT. This chain's CDR3 is CASSEGLGGSHEQYF. The CDR3 DNA reads TGTGCCAGCAGTGAAGGACTTGGGGGGTCCCACGAGCAGTACTTC.

The J gene is TRBJ2-7, the V gene TRBV27, with a tentative D call TRBD1 (6 bases). In germline, CDR1 is MNHEY, CDR2 SMNVEV (reference sequence). V lost 2 bases to trimming and J lost 1 base, with 6 bases between them. The CDR3 sequence is 13 residues long. CDR3 in amino acids: CASSLTGSYEQYF. The CDR3 DNA sequence: TGTGCCAGCAGTTTAACAGGGTCCTACGAGCAGTACTTC.

The chain recombines TRBV11-3 with TRBJ2-5; no clear D gene. The CDR3 has 13 amino acids. The V gene's germline CDR1 is SGHNT and CDR2 YENEEA. Trimming pared 3 bases from V and 3 bases from J, leaving 8 bases between. The CDR3 coding sequence is TGTGCCAGCAGCTTTCAATCGGAAGAGACCCAGTACTTC. Residues: CASSFQSEETQYF.

The chain employs TRBV27 and TRBJ2-7, with a weak D call TRBD2 (6 bases). Trimming pared 3 bases from V and 5 bases from J, leaving 11 bases between. Germline CDR1 is MNHEY and CDR2 is SMNVEV (reference sequence). The CDR3 covers 13 residues. CDR3 coding DNA: TGTGCCAGCAGTTTGCGGGAATTCGACGAGCAGTACTTC. It specifies CASSLREFDEQYF.